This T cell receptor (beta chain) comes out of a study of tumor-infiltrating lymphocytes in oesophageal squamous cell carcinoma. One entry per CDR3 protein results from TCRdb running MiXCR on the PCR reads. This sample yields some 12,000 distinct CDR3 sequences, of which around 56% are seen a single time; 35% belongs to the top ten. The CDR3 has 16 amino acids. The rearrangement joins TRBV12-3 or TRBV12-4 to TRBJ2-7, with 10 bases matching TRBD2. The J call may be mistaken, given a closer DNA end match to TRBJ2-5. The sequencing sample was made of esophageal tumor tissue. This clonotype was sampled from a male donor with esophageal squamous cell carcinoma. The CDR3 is CASSSPTTSGEETQYF. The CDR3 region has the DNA TGTGCCAGCAGCTCCCCGACTACTAGCGGGGAAGAGACCCAGTACTTC.